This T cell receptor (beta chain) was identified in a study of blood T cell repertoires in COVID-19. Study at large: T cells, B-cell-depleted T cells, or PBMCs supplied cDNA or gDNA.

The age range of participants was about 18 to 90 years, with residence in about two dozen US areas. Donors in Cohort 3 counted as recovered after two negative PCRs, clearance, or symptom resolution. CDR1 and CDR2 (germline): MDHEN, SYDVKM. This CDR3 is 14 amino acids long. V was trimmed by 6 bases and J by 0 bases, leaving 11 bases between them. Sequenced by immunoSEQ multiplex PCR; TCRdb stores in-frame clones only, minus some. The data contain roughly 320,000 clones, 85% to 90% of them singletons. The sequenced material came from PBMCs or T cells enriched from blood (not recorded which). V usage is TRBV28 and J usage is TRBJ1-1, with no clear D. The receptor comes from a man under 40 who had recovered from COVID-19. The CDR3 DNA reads TGTGCCAGCAGCCCGGGTTACATGAACACTGAAGCTTTCTTT. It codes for CASSPGYMNTEAFF.